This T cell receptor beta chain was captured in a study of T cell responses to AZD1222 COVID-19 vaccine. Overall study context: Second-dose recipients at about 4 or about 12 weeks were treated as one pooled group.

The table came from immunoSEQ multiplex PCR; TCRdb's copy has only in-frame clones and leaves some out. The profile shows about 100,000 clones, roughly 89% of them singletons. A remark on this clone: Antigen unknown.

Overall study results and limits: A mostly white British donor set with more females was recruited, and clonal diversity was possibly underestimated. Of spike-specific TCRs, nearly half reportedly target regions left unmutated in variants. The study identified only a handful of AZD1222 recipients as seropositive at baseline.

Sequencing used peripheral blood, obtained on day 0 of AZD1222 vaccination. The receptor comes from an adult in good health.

The CDR3 is CASSQDPAGDETQYF. CDR3 bases: TGTGCCAGCAGCCAAGATCCAGCGGGGGACGAGACCCAGTACTTC. This chain connects TRBV4-2 to TRBJ2-5; 8 bases agree with TRBD2. The germline gives CDR1 LGHNA, CDR2 YNFKEQ. V lost 0 bases and J lost 5; bases outside the gene matches: 5. This CDR3 comprises 15 residues.